Here is one T cell receptor (beta chain) with its context. Antigen unknown. One end of the junction does not line up with germline, which may come from a read error. The data stem from a study of blood T cells in healthy people across ages. Study in general: Per every two T cells, about one barcoded beta molecule was captured by template switching. Whole-study findings and limits: Because donor CMV status was unknown, expanded clonotype changes were possibly confounded. TCR beta diversity per million T cells fell roughly linearly with age.

The people who gave samples were healthy Caucasians from Russia, aged 6 to 90. PCR was performed a second time for 7 to 11 cycles using a sample-barcoded 5' primer and a J-beta primer mix. TCRdb re-analysed the 5' RACE reads in MiXCR, keeping a single row per CDR3 protein. This sample has approximately 820,000 distinct CDR3 sequences, with approximately 44% found just once. The CDR3 length is 15 residues. Per germline, CDR1 GTSNPN and CDR2 SVGIG (reference sequence). This clonotype was obtained from a man in his sixties in good health. The material sequenced was blood. The chain combines TRBV30 with TRBJ2-7, with 8 nucleotides matching TRBD1. The DNA for the CDR3 is TGTGCCTGGAGTACAGGGGGAATGAGCTCCGACGAGCAGTACTTC. Protein product: CAWSTGGMSSDEQYF.